Reported below is one T cell receptor (beta chain). Using immunoSEQ multiplex PCR, the repertoire was profiled, and TCRdb retains in-frame clones only, with some absent. The table records about 300,000 clones, around nine tenths of them present only once. CDR1 is SQVTM, CDR2 ANQGSEA, per germline. The CDR3 runs 13 residues. Trimming cost V 5 bases and J 5 bases, with 14 bases left between them. The data belong to a study of blood T cell repertoires in COVID-19. At the level of the study: The United States, Italy and Spain were the sources of the acute and convalescent COVID-19 samples.

The rearrangement joins TRBV29-1 to TRBJ2-3, with D possibly matching TRBD2 (5 bases). The sequence came from a woman aged 25 to 45 with COVID-19, enrolled during active disease. The sample consisted of peripheral blood. The CDR3 sequence is CSVRGSWGDTQYF. Here the CDR3 DNA reads TGCAGCGTTCGTGGGAGTTGGGGAGATACGCAGTATTTT.